Included here is one TCR beta chain sequence, with context. Its specificity is not known. The CDR3 is 13 residues long. The germline gives CDR1 KGHSH, CDR2 LQKENI. Deletions cut 3 bases from V and 10 bases from J, with 15 bases between. The source of the sample is a study of cytomegalovirus exposure and HLA in healthy donors. The primer mix had 60 Vbeta and 13 Jbeta primers. In the source study's methods: A later analysis tallied about 80 million unique TCR beta chains, 9 million to 12 million of them shared. Data came from immunoSEQ multiplex PCR; TCRdb stores just in-frame clones and leaves some out. Clone size and V and J calls were adopted from that table, with D and trimming inferred from the DNA. The data hold over 95,000 clones, with roughly 82% observed a single time. Overall study findings and caveats: Investigators reported 164 TCR beta chains as tied to cytomegalovirus.

Material for sequencing was PBMCs. The rearrangement links TRBV18 to TRBJ1-2; D unresolved. This sequence originates from a middle-aged man in good health and CMV-seropositive. The CDR3 DNA follows: TGTGCCAGCTCACCCCCACCTGACACTGACTACACCTTC. Its translation is CASSPPPDTDYTF. Full variable domain (rest looked up from reference TRBV18 and TRBJ1-2): NAGVMQNPRHLVRRRGQEARLRCSPMKGHSHVYWYRQLPEEGLKFMVYLQKENIIDESGMPKERFSAEFPKEGPSILRIQQVVRGDSAAYFCASSPPPDTDYTFGSGTRLTVV.